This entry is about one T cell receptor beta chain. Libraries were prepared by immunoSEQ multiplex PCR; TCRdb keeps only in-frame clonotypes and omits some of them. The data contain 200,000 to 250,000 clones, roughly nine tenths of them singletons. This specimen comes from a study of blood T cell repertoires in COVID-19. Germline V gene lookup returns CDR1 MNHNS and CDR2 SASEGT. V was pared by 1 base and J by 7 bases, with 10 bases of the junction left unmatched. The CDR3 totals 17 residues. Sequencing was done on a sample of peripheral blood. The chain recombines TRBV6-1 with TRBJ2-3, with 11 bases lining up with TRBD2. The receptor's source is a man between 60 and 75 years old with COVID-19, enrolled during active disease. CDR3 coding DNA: TGTGCCAGCAGTGAAGAGGTACTAGCGGGGGTTGGAAATACGCAGTATTTT. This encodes CASSEEVLAGVGNTQYF.